This T cell receptor (beta chain) was captured by sequencing in a study of T cells after yellow fever vaccination. V dropped 0 bases and J dropped 7 bases, with 14 bases sitting between them. This CDR3 has 15 residues. Germline assignment: CDR1 SGHRS and CDR2 YFSETQ. TCRdb re-derived calls from the 5' RACE reads in MiXCR, one entry per CDR3 protein. Of hundreds of thousands of distinct CDR3 sequences listed, roughly a fifth are singletons. The genes are TRBV5-1 and TRBJ2-1, with D maybe TRBD2 (7 bases). Sequences were derived from PBMCs, sampled approximately 22 days after the first yellow fever vaccination. This clonotype was obtained from a man between 18 and 29 years old who received the YFV17D yellow fever vaccine. This chain's CDR3 is CASSLGGGRVNEQFF. DNA of the CDR3: TGCGCCAGCAGCTTGGGGGGGGGCCGGGTAAATGAGCAGTTCTTC.